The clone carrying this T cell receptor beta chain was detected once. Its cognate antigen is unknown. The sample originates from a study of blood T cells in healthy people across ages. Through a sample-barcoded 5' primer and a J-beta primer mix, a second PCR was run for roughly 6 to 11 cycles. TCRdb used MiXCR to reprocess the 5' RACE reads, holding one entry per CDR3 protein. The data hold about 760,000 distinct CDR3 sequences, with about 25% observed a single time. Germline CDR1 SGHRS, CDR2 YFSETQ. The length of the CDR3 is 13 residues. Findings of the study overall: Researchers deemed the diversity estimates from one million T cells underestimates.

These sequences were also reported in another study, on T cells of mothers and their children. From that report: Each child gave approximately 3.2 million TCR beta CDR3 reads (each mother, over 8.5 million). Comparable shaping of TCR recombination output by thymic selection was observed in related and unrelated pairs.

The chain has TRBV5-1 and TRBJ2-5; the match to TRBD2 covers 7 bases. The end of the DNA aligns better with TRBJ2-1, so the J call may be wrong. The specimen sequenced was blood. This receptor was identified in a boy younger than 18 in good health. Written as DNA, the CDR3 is TGCGCCAGCAGCTCCCGGGGAGGGGTCGAGCAGTTCTTC. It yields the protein CASSSRGGVEQFF.